This TCR beta chain comes out of a study of blood T cell repertoires in COVID-19. Each recovered donor of Cohort 3 presented with two negative PCRs, clearance, or symptom resolution. The assay was immunoSEQ multiplex PCR, and TCRdb's table has in-frame clones only and misses some. Of over 200,000 clones in the sample, 70% to 85% were seen once. This clone came up once. Germline CDR1 reads MNHEY; CDR2 reads SVGAGI. The CDR3 loop spans 16 amino acids. V trimming: 4 bases; J trimming: 5 bases; junction bases outside the gene matches: 10. This receptor was taken from a man in his sixties who had recovered from COVID-19. The specimen sequenced was PBMCs or T cells enriched from blood (not recorded which). This chain links TRBV6-5 with TRBJ2-2, with 7 positions matching TRBD1. The CDR3, as DNA: TGTGCCAGCAGTTCCCCTACACAGGGGATAACCGGGGAGCTGTTTTTT. Residues: CASSSPTQGITGELFF.